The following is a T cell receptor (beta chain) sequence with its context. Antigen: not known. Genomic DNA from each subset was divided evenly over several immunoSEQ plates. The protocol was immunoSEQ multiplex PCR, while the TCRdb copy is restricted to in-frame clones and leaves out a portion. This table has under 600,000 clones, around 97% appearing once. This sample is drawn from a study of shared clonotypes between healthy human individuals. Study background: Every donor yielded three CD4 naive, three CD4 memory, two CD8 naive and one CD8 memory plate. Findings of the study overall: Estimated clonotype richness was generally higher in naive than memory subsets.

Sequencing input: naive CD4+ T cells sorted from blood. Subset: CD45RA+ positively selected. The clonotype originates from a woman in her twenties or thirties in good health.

This CDR3 reads CASSWTGENTGELFF. CDR3 in DNA: TGTGCCAGCAGTTGGACAGGGGAAAACACCGGGGAGCTGTTTTTT. The chain has TRBV28 and TRBJ2-2; 9 nucleotides match TRBD1. The germline CDR1 and CDR2 sequences are MDHEN and SYDVKM. Unmatched junction bases numbered 2, after V lost 4 bases and J lost 2 bases. The CDR3 extends over 15 amino acids.